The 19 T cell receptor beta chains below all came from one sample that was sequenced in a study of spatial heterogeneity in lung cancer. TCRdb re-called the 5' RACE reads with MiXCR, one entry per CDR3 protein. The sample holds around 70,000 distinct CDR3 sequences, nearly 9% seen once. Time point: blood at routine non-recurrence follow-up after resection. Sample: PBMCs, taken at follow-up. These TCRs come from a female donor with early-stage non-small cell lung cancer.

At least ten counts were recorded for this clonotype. The CDR3 reads CASSLSSRESEQYF. CDR3 sequence (DNA): TGCGCCAGCAGCTTGTCTTCCCGGGAAAGCGAGCAGTACTTC. The rearrangement links TRBV5-1 to TRBJ2-7; tentative D call: TRBD2 (5 bases). V lost 1 base to trimming and J lost 6 bases, with 14 bases between them. Germline-derived CDR1 and CDR2 are SGHRS and YFSETQ. The CDR3 is made up of 14 amino acids.

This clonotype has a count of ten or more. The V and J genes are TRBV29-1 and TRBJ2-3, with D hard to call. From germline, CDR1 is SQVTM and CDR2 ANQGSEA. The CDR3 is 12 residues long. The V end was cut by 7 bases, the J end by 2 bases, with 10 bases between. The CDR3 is CSGRSFTDTQYF. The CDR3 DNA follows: TGCAGCGGTAGAAGCTTCACAGATACGCAGTATTTT.

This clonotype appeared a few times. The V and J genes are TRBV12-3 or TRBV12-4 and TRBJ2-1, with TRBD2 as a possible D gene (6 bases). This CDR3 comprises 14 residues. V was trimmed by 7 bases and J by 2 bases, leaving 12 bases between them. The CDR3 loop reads CASTFSGAYNEQFF. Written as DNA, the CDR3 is TGTGCCAGCACCTTTAGCGGAGCCTACAATGAGCAGTTCTTC.

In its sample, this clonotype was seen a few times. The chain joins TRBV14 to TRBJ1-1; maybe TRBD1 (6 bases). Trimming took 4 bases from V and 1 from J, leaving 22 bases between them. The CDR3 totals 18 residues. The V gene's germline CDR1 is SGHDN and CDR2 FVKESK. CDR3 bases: TGTGCCAGCAGCCCCAACGGGGGGCCCCCCGGCTGGAACACTGAAGCTTTCTTT. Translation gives CASSPNGGPPGWNTEAFF.

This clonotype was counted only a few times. CDR3 residues: CASSQDISNQPQHF. The CDR3, as DNA: TGCGCCAGCAGCCAAGACATTAGCAATCAGCCCCAGCATTTT. The V gene is TRBV4-1, the J gene TRBJ1-5; D is undetermined. Germline V gene sequence: CDR1 MGHRA, CDR2 YSYEKL. V lost 0 bases and J 0 bases, leaving 3 bases between the germline ends. CDR3 length equals 14 residues.

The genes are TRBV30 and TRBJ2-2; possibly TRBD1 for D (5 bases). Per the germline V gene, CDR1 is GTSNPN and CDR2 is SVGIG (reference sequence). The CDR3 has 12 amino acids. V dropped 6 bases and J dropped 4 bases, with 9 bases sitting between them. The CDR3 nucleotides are TGTGCCTGCTCAGGGCCCACCGGGGAGCTGTTTTTT. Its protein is CACSGPTGELFF.

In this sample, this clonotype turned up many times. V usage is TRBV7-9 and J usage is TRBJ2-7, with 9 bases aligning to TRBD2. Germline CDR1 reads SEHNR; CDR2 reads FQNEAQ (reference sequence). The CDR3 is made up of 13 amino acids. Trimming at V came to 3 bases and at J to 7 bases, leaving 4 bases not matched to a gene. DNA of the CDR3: TGTGCCAGCAGCTTCGGACTAGCGCGTGAGCAGTACTTC. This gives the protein CASSFGLAREQYF.

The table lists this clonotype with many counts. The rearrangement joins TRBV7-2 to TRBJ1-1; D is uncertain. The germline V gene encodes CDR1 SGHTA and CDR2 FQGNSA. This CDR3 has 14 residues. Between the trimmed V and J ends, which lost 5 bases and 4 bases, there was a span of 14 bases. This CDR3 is CASSGLAGGTEAFF. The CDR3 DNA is TGTGCCAGCAGCGGTCTCGCTGGCGGCACTGAAGCTTTCTTT.

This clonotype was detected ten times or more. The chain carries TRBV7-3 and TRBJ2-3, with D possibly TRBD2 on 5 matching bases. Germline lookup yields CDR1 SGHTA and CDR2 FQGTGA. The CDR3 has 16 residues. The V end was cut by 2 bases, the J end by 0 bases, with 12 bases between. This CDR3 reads CASSLAGGGSTDTQYF. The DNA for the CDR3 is TGTGCCAGCAGCTTAGCGGGCGGAGGAAGCACAGATACGCAGTATTTT. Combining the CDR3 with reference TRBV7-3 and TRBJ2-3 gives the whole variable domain GAGVSQTPSNKVTEKGKYVELRCDPISGHTALYWYRQSLGQGPEFLIYFQGTGAADDSGLPNDRFFAVRPEGSVSTLKIQRTERGDSAVYLCASSLAGGGSTDTQYFGPGTRLTVL.

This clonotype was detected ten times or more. The CDR3 sequence: CASSPTSGSYNEQFF. The CDR3 bases are TGTGCCAGCAGCCCCACTAGCGGGAGTTACAATGAGCAGTTCTTC. The genes are TRBV5-4 and TRBJ2-1, with 11 bases aligning to TRBD2. CDR1 SGHNT and CDR2 YYREEE come from the germline V gene (reference sequence). Losses at the gene ends were 4 bases for V and 4 bases for J; bases not matched to a gene: 4. CDR3 length: 15 amino acids.

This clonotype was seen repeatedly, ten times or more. CDR3 protein: CASSSAERASRQQFF. As DNA, the CDR3 is TGTGCCAGCAGTTCTGCGGAGCGGGCTTCGAGGCAGCAGTTCTTC. The chain has TRBV28 and TRBJ2-1, with D perhaps TRBD2 (6 bases). This CDR3 contains 15 residues. V gave up 4 bases and J gave up 11 bases, with 21 bases separating them. Germline values: CDR1 MDHEN, CDR2 SYDVKM. The full variable domain, rest sourced from reference TRBV28 and TRBJ2-1, is DVKVTQSSRYLVKRTGEKVFLECVQDMDHENMFWYRQDPGLGLRLIYFSYDVKMKEKGDIPEGYSVSREKKERFSLILESASTNQTSMYLCASSSAERASRQQFFGPGTRLTVL.

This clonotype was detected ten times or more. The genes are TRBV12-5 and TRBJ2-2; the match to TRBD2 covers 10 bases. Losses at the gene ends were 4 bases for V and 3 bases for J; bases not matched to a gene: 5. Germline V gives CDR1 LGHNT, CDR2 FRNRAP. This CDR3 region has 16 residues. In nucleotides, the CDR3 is TGTGCTAGTGGTTCGGGACTAGCGTACGACACCGGGGAGCTGTTTTTT. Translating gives CASGSGLAYDTGELFF.

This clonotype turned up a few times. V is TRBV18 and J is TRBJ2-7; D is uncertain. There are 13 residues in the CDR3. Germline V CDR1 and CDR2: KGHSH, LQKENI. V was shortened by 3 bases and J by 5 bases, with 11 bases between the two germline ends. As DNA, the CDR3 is TGTGCCAGCTCACCGGGTAGCCCGGACGAGCAGTACTTC. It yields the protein CASSPGSPDEQYF. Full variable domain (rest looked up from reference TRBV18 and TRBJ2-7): NAGVMQNPRHLVRRRGQEARLRCSPMKGHSHVYWYRQLPEEGLKFMVYLQKENIIDESGMPKERFSAEFPKEGPSILRIQQVVRGDSAAYFCASSPGSPDEQYFGPGTRLTVT.

CDR3 sequence reads: CASSYSLNTGELFF. Here the CDR3 DNA reads TGTGCCAGCAGTTACTCATTAAACACCGGGGAGCTGTTTTTT. The chain employs TRBV6-5 and TRBJ2-2; D gene uncertain. Germline V gene data show CDR1 as MNHEY and CDR2 as SVGAGI. The V gene lost 0 bases and the J gene lost 2 bases, with 4 bases spanning the gap. CDR3 length equals 14 residues.

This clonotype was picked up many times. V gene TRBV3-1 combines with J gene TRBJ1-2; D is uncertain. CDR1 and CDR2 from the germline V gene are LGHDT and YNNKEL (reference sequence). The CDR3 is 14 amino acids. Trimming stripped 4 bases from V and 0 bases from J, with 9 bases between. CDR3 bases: TGTGCCAGCAGCCCGGACCGCACTAACTATGGCTACACCTTC. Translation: CASSPDRTNYGYTF.

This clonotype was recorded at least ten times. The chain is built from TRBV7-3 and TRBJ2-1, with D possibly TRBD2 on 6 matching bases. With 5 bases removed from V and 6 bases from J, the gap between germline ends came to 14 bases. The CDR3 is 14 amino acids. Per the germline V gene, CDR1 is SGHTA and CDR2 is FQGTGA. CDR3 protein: CASSPGTAINEQFF. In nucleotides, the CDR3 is TGTGCCAGCAGCCCCGGGACTGCTATCAATGAGCAGTTCTTC.

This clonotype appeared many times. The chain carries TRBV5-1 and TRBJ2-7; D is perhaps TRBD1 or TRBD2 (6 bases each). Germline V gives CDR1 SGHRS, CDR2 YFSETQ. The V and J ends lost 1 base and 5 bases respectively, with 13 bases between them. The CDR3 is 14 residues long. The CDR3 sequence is CASSLQEGVDEQYF. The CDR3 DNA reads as TGCGCCAGCAGCTTGCAGGAGGGGGTGGACGAGCAGTACTTC.

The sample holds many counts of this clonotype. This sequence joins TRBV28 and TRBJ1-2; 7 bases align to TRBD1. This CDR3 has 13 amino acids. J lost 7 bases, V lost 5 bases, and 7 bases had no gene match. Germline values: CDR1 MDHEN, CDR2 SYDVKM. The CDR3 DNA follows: TGTGCCAGCAGTGGAGACAGGGTGGGTGGCTACACCTTC. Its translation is CASSGDRVGGYTF.

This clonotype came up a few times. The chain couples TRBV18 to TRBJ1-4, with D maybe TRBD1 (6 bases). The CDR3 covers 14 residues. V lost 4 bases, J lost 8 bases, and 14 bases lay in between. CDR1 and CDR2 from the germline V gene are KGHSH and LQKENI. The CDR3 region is CASSLQGEGEKLFF. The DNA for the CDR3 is TGTGCCAGCTCACTACAGGGAGAAGGAGAAAAACTGTTTTTT.